This TCR beta chain was profiled in a study of control samples from healthy donors and cancer patients. Germline CDR1 SGHVS, CDR2 FNYEAQ. The junction had 8 bases not matched to a gene; V was cut back by 0 bases and J by 4 bases. The CDR3 has 17 amino acids. The protocol was immunoSEQ multiplex PCR, while the TCRdb copy is restricted to in-frame clones and leaves out a portion. The sample yields about 150,000 clones, roughly 93% seen once. The sample comprised blood. The TCR originated in a man aged 18 to 30 in good health. The chain employs TRBV7-6 and TRBJ1-4, with TRBD1 matching 7 bases. For the CDR3, the DNA is TGTGCCAGCAGCTTAGCTATCGGGGGACAGAGTAATGAAAAACTGTTTTTT. This gives the protein CASSLAIGGQSNEKLFF.